This T cell receptor (beta chain) appears in the sequencing data of a study of control samples from healthy donors and cancer patients. Profiled with immunoSEQ multiplex PCR; TCRdb holds only in-frame clones, not every one. The top ten clones hold around 0.52% of a sample with 120,000 or so clones, 80% to 95% of them seen once. Per the germline V gene, CDR1 is LGHDT and CDR2 is YNNKEL (reference sequence). The CDR3 runs 14 residues. Between the trimmed V and J ends, which lost 5 bases and 2 bases, there was a span of 10 bases. The sequence was collected from a man of 80 years or more with head and neck cancer. This chain links TRBV3-1 (or the pseudogene TRBV3-2) with TRBJ1-3; D is perhaps TRBD1 (6 bases). Sequencing was carried out using PBMCs. The CDR3 sequence is CASSVTGTGNTIYF. CDR3 in DNA: TGTGCCAGCAGCGTCACAGGGACTGGAAACACCATATATTTT.